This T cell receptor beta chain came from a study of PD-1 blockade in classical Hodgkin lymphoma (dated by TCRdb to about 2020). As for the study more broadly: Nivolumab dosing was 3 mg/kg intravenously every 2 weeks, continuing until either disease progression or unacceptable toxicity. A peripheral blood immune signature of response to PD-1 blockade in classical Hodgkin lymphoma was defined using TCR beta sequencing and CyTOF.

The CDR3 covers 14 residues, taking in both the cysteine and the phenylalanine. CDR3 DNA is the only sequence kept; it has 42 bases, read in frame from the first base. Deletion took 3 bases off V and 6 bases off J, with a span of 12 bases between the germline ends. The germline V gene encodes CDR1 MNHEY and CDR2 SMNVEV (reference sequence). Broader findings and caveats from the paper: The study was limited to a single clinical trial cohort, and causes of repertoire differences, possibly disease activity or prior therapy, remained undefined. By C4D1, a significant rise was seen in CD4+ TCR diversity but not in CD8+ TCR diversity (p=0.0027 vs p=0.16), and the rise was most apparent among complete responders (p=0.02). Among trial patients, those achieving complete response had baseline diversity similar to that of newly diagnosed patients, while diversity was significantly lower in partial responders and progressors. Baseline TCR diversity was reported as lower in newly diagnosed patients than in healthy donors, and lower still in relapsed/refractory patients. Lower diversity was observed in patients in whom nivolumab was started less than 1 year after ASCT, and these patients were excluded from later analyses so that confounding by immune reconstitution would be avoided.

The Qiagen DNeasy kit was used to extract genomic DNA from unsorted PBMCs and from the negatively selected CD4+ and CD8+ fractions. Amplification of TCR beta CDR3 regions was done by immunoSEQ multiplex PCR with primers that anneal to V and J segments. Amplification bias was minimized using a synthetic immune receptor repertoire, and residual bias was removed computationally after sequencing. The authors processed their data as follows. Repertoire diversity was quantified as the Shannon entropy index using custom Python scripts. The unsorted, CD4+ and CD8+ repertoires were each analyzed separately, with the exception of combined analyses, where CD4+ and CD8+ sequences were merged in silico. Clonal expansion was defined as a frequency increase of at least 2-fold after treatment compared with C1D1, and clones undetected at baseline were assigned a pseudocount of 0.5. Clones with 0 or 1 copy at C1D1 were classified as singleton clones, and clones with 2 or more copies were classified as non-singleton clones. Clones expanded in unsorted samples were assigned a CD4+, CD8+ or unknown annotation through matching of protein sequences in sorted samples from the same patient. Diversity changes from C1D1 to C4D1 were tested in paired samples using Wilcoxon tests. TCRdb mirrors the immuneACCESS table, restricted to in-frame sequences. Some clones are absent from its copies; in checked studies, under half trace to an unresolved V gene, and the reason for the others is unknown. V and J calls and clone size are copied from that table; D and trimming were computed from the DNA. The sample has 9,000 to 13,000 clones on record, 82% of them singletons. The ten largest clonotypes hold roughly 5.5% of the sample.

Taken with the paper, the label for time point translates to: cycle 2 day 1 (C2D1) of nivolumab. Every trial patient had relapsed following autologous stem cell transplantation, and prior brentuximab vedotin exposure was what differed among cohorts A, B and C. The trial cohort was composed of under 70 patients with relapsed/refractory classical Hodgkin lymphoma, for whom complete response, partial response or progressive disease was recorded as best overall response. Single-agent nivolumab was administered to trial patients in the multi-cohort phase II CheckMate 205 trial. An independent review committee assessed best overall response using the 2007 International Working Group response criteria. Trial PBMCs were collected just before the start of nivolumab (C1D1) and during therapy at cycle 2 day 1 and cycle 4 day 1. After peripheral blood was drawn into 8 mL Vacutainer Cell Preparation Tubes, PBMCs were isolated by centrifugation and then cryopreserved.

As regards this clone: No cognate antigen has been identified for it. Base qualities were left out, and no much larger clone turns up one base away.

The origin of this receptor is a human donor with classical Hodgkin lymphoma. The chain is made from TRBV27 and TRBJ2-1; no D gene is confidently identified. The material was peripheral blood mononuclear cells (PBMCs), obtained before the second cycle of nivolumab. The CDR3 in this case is CASSFIDKANEQFF. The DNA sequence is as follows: TGTGCCAGCAGTTTCATCGACAAAGCCAATGAGCAGTTCTTC.